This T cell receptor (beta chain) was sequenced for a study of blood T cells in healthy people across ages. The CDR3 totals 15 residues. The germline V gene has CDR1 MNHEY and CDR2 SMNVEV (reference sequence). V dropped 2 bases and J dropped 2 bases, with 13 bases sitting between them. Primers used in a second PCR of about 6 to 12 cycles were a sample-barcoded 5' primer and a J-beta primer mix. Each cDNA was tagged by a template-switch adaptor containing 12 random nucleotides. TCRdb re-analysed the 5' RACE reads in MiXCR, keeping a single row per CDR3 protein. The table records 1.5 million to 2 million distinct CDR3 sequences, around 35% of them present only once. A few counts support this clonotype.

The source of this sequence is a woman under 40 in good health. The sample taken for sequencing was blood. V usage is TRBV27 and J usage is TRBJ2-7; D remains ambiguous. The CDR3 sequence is CASSLSNSLTYEQYF. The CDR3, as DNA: TGTGCCAGCAGTTTAAGTAACAGTCTTACCTACGAGCAGTACTTC.